The next 14 T cell receptor beta chains were all read from a single sample in a study of T cell repertoires in ileal Crohn's disease. Assay used: immunoSEQ multiplex PCR; TCRdb lists only in-frame clones, some missing. The sample holds 9,500 to 15,000 clones, around 80% seen once. Sequencing input: ileal tissue. The source is an adult with Crohn's disease.

The V call is TRBV2, the J call TRBJ2-2, with TRBD2 matching 14 bases. The CDR3 is made up of 15 amino acids. Germline V gene sequence: CDR1 SNHLY, CDR2 FYNNEI. J gave up 6 bases and V 6 bases, and 3 bases lay outside the gene matches. The CDR3 here is CASSGTSGSAGELFF. The CDR3 DNA is TGTGCCAGCAGCGGGACTAGCGGGAGTGCCGGGGAGCTGTTTTTT.

This clone has more than one count but fewer than ten. The chain carries TRBV19 and TRBJ2-7; no firm D call. This CDR3 is built from 14 residues. V dropped 0 bases and J dropped 2 bases, with 8 bases sitting between them. From germline, CDR1 is LNHDA and CDR2 SQIVND (reference sequence). The CDR3 DNA sequence: TGTGCCAGTAGTATAGAAGCAGGTACCTACGAGCAGTACTTC. Protein sequence: CASSIEAGTYEQYF.

The V call is TRBV6-1, the J call TRBJ2-7; TRBD1 matches 10 bases. V lost 3 bases, J lost 3 bases, and 8 bases stayed unmatched. The CDR3 sequence is 16 residues long. The germline gives CDR1 MNHNS, CDR2 SASEGT. The chain's CDR3 is CASSDRDRGLGYEQYF. The DNA for the CDR3 is TGTGCCAGCAGTGATAGGGACAGGGGTTTGGGCTACGAGCAGTACTTC.

The table lists this clone with a count of one. The V call is TRBV5-5, the J call TRBJ2-7; maybe TRBD1 (6 bases). This CDR3 has 14 amino acids. From germline, CDR1 is SGHKS and CDR2 YYEKEE (reference sequence). The V end was cut by 4 bases, the J end by 2 bases, with 13 bases between. CDR3 nucleotide sequence: TGTGCCAGCAGCCTAACGACAGGTACCTACGAGCAGTACTTC. This gives the protein CASSLTTGTYEQYF.

This chain links TRBV29-1 with TRBJ2-7; tentative D call: TRBD1 (6 bases). The CDR3 loop spans 14 amino acids. V lost 4 bases, J lost 1 base, and 14 bases lay in between. Germline V gene data show CDR1 as SQVTM and CDR2 as ANQGSEA. CDR3 sequence reads: CSVVPPDRSYEQYF. The CDR3 nucleotides read TGCAGCGTTGTTCCCCCCGACAGGTCCTACGAGCAGTACTTC.

The CDR3 here is CASSASGRGTDTQYF. The CDR3 coding sequence is TGCGCCAGCAGCGCTAGCGGGAGGGGCACAGATACGCAGTATTTT. This rearrangement joins TRBV5-1 to TRBJ2-3; TRBD2 matches at 12 bases. Germline CDR1 reads SGHRS; CDR2 reads YFSETQ. This CDR3 comprises 15 residues. Losses at the gene ends were 4 bases for V and 1 base for J; bases not matched to a gene: 1.

The genes are TRBV11-3 and TRBJ2-3, with D possibly matching TRBD1 (6 bases). CDR3 length: 14 residues. V was cut by 4 bases and J by 6 bases, with 14 bases left in between. Germline lookup yields CDR1 SGHNT and CDR2 YENEEA. CDR3 residues: CASSSRAQGDTQYF. The CDR3 region has the DNA TGTGCCAGCAGCTCGCGGGCCCAGGGGGATACGCAGTATTTT.

A single count supports this clone. The J gene is TRBJ1-1, the V gene TRBV25-1; D is possibly TRBD1 (6 bases). The V and J ends lost 6 bases and 5 bases respectively, with 10 bases between them. The V gene's germline CDR1 is MGHDK and CDR2 SYGVNS. CDR3 length: 12 residues. The CDR3, as DNA: TGTGCCAGCAGCGAAGGGGGGACTGAAGCTTTCTTT. Translated: CASSEGGTEAFF.

The chain is built from TRBV4-1 and TRBJ1-6; the D gene is possibly TRBD1 (6 bases). Trimming pared 0 bases from V and 19 bases from J, leaving 13 bases between. CDR1 and CDR2 (germline): MGHRA, YSYEKL. There are 12 residues in the CDR3. The CDR3 region is CASSQDRWDKHF. CDR3 sequence (DNA): TGCGCCAGCAGCCAAGATAGATGGGACAAGCACTTT.

The chain links TRBV6-1 to TRBJ2-7, with D possibly being TRBD2 (6 bases). The CDR3 runs 15 residues. V was cut by 6 bases and J by 1 base, with 16 bases left in between. Per the germline V gene, CDR1 is MNHNS and CDR2 is SASEGT. Written as DNA, the CDR3 is TGTGCCAGCAGCGTCGGGACTGCCCATTCCTACGAGCAGTACTTC. Encoded protein: CASSVGTAHSYEQYF.

The chain is built from TRBV2 and TRBJ2-2, with D perhaps matching TRBD2 (6 bases). Germline assignment: CDR1 SNHLY and CDR2 FYNNEI. V gave up 7 bases and J gave up 0 bases, with 12 bases separating them. The CDR3 is 15 residues long. The CDR3, as DNA: TGTGCCAGCACGGGGCGGGGCCCGAACACCGGGGAGCTGTTTTTT. It is translated as CASTGRGPNTGELFF.

This sequence joins TRBV6-5 and TRBJ2-2, with 7 bases aligning to TRBD2. The trim removed 6 bases at V and 8 bases at J, leaving 3 bases unmatched. There are 12 residues in the CDR3. Germline lookup yields CDR1 MNHEY and CDR2 SVGAGI. CDR3 bases: TGTGCCAGCAGACCGGGGGGAGGGGAGCTGTTTTTT. Protein: CASRPGGGELFF.

The chain joins TRBV19 to TRBJ2-2, with a tentative D call TRBD2 (6 bases). V was shortened by 3 bases and J by 3 bases, with 17 bases between the two germline ends. Germline loops: CDR1 LNHDA, CDR2 SQIVND (reference sequence). The CDR3 extends over 17 amino acids. CDR3 region: CASSIIMAGSDTGELFF. DNA for the CDR3: TGTGCCAGTAGTATTATAATGGCGGGATCGGACACCGGGGAGCTGTTTTTT.

J is TRBJ1-1 and V is TRBV6-1; D not resolved. This CDR3 contains 12 residues. V was trimmed by 5 bases and J by 1 base, leaving 5 bases between them. Germline V lookup: CDR1 MNHNS, CDR2 SASEGT. CDR3 in amino acids: CASSLANTEAFF. CDR3 sequence (DNA): TGTGCCAGCAGTCTAGCGAACACTGAAGCTTTCTTT.